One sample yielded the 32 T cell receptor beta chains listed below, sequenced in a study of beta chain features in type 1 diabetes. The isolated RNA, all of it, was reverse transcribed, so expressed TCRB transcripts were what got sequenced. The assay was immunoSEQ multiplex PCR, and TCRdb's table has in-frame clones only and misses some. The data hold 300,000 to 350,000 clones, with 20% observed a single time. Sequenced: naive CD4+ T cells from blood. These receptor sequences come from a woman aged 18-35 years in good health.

The CDR3 loop reads CASSYSKRTPGGYTF. CDR3 DNA sequence: TGTGCCAGCAGTTACTCGAAGAGGACCCCGGGAGGCTACACCTTC. The chain employs TRBV6-5 and TRBJ1-2; no reliable D call. CDR3 length: 15 residues. Looked up from germline, CDR1 is MNHEY and CDR2 is SVGAGI. Trimming stripped 0 bases from V and 8 bases from J, with 16 bases between.

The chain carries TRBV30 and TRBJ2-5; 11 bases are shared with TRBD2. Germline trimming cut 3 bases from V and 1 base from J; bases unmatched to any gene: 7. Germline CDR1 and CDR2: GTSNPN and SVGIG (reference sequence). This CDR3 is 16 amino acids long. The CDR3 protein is CAWSPSGRILQETQYF. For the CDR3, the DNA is TGTGCCTGGAGCCCTAGCGGGAGGATACTCCAAGAGACCCAGTACTTC.

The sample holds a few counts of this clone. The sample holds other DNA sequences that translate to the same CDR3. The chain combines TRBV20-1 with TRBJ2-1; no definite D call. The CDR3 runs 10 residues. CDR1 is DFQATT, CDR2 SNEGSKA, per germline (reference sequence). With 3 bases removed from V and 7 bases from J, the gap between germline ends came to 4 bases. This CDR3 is CSARANEQFF. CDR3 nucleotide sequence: TGCAGTGCTAGGGCTAATGAGCAGTTCTTC.

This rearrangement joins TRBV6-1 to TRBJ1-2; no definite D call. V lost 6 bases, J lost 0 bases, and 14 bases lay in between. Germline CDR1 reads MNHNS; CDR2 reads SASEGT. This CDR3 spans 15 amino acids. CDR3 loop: CASRALVRANYGYTF. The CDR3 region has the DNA TGTGCCAGCAGAGCGTTGGTACGAGCTAACTATGGCTACACCTTC.

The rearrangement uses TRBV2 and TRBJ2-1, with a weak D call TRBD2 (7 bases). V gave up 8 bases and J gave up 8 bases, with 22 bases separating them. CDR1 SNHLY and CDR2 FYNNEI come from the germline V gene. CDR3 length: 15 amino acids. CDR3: CASAGGGQSQDEQFF. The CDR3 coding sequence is TGTGCCAGCGCTGGGGGGGGCCAATCCCAGGATGAGCAGTTCTTC. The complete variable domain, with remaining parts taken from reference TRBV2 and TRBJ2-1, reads EPEVTQTPSHQVTQMGQEVILRCVPISNHLYFYWYRQILGQKVEFLVSFYNNEISEKSEIFDDQFSVERPDGSNFTLKIRSTKLEDSAMYFCASAGGGQSQDEQFFGPGTRLTVL.

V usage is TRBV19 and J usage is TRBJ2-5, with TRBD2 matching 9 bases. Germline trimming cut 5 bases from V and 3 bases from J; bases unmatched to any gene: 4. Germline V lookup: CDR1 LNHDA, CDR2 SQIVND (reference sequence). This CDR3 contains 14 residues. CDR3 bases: TGTGCCAGTAGTCCTAGCGGGAATAAAGAGACCCAGTACTTC. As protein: CASSPSGNKETQYF.

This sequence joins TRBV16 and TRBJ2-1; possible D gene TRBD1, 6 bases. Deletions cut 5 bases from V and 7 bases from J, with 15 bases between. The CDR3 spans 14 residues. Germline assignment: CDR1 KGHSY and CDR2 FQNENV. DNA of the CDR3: TGTGCCAGCAGCAATATTGCCAGGGGTAATGAGCAGTTCTTC. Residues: CASSNIARGNEQFF.

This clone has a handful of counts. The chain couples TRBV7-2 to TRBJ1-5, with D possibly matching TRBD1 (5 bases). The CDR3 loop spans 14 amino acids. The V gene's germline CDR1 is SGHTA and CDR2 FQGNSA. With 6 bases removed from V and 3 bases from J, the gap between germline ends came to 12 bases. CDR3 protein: CASSFDSLNQPQHF. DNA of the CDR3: TGTGCCAGCAGTTTTGACAGCCTCAATCAGCCCCAGCATTTT.

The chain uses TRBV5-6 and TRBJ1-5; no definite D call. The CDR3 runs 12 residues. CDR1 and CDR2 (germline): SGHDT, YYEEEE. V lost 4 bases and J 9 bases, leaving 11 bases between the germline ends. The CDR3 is CASSLGPGPQHF. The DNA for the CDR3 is TGTGCCAGCAGCCTTGGTCCAGGGCCCCAGCATTTT.

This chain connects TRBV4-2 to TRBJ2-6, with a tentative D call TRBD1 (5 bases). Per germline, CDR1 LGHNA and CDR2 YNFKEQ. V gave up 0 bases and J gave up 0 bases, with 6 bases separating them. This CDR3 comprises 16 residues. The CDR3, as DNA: TGTGCCAGCAGCCAAGAGACAGACTCTGGGGCCAACGTCCTGACTTTC. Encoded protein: CASSQETDSGANVLTF.

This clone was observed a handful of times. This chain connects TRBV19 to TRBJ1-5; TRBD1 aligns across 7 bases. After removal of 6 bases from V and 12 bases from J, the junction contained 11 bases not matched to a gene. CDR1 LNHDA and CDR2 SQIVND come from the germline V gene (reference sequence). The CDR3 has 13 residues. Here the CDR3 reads CASSLTGPQVQHF. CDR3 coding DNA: TGTGCCAGTAGCCTGACAGGGCCCCAGGTCCAGCATTTT. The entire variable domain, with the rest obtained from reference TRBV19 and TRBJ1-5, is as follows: DGGITQSPKYLFRKEGQNVTLSCEQNLNHDAMYWYRQDPGQGLRLIYYSQIVNDFQKGDIAEGYSVSREKKESFPLTVTSAQKNPTAFYLCASSLTGPQVQHFGDGTRLSIL.

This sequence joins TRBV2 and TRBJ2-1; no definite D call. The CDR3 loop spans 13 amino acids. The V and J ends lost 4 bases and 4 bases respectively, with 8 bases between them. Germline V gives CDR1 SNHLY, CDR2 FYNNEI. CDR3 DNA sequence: TGTGCCAGCAGTGTGGAGAGTTACAATGAGCAGTTCTTC. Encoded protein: CASSVESYNEQFF.

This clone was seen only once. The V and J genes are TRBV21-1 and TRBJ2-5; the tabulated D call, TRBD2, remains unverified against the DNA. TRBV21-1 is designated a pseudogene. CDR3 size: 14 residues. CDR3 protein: CASSKPNSGETQYF. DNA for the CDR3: TGTGCCAGCAGCAAACCGAACAGCGGAGAGACCCAGTACTTC.

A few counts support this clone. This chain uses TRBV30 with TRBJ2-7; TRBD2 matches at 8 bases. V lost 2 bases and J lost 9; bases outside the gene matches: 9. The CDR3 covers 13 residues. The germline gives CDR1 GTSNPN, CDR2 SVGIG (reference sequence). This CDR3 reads CAWSSSGNGWQYF. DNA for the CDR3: TGTGCCTGGAGTAGTAGCGGGAACGGATGGCAGTACTTC.

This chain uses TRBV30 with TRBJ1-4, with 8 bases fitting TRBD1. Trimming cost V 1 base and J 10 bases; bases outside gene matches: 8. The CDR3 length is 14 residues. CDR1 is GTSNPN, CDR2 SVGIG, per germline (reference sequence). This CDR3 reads CAWSANRGEGKLFF. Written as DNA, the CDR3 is TGTGCCTGGAGTGCTAACAGGGGGGAGGGAAAACTGTTTTTT.

In DNA, the CDR3 is TGTGCCAGCAGCTTGATTACAGGGCACTACGAGCAGTACTTC. It translates to CASSLITGHYEQYF. The rearrangement links TRBV6-6 to TRBJ2-7; D possibly corresponds to TRBD1 (6 bases). The CDR3 is 14 amino acids. Germline V CDR1 and CDR2: MNHNY, SVGAGI (reference sequence). Trimming removed 6 bases at V and 3 bases at J, with 15 bases between.

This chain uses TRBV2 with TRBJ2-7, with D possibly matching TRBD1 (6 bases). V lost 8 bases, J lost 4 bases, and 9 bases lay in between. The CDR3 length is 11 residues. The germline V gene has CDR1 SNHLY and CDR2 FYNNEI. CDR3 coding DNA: TGTGCCAGCCCTAGGGGGTACGAGCAGTACTTC. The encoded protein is CASPRGYEQYF.

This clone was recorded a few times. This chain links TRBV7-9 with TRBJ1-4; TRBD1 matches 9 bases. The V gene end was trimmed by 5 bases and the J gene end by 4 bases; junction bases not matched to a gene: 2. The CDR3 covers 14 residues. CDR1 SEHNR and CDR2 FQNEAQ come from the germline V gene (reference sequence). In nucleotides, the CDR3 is TGTGCCAGCAGCCGGGACAGGGATAATGAAAAACTGTTTTTT. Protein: CASSRDRDNEKLFF.

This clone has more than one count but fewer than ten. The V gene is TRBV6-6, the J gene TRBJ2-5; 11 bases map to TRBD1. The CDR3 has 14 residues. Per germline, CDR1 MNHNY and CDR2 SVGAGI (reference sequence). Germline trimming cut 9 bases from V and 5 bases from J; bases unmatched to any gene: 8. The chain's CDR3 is CARGRTGGQETQYF. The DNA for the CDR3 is TGTGCCAGGGGTCGGACAGGGGGCCAGGAGACCCAGTACTTC.

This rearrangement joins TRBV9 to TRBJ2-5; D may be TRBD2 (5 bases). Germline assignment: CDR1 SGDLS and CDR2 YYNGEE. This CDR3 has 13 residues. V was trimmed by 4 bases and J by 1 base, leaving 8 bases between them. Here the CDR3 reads CASSKDFQETQYF. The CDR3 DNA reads TGTGCCAGCAGCAAGGACTTCCAAGAGACCCAGTACTTC.

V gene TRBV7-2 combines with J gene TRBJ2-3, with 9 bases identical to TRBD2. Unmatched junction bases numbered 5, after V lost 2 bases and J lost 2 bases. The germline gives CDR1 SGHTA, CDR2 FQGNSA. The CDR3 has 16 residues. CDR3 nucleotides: TGTGCCAGCAGCTTACAAGCGGGGGGCCACACAGATACGCAGTATTTT. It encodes CASSLQAGGHTDTQYF.

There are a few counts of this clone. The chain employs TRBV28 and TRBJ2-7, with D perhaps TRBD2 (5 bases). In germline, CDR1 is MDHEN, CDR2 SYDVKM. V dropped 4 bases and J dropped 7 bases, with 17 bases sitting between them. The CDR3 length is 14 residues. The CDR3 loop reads CASSWSPSRREQYF. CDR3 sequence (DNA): TGTGCCAGCAGTTGGTCCCCTAGCCGAAGGGAGCAGTACTTC. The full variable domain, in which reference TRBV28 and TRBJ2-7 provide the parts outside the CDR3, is DVKVTQSSRYLVKRTGEKVFLECVQDMDHENMFWYRQDPGLGLRLIYFSYDVKMKEKGDIPEGYSVSREKKERFSLILESASTNQTSMYLCASSWSPSRREQYFGPGTRLTVT.

The CDR3 protein is CASSQVQGTYEQYF. CDR3 nucleotide sequence: TGCGCCAGCAGCCAAGTACAGGGGACTTACGAGCAGTACTTC. This chain links TRBV4-3 with TRBJ2-7, with D possibly matching TRBD1 (7 bases). The CDR3 totals 14 residues. Germline V lookup: CDR1 LGHNA, CDR2 YSLEER. V dropped 1 base and J dropped 4 bases, with 11 bases sitting between them.

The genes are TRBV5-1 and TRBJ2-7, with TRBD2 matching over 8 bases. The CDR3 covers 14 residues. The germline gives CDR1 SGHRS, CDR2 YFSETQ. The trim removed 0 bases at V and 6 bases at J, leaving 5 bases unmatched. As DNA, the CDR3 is TGCGCCAGCAGCTTGGGGACGGGGGGGGTCGAGCAGTACTTC. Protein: CASSLGTGGVEQYF.

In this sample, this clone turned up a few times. CDR3 coding DNA: TGCGCCAGCAGCTTGGATGCAGGGGGGATTGTGAACACTGAAGCTTTCTTT. The encoded protein is CASSLDAGGIVNTEAFF. The V and J genes are TRBV5-1 and TRBJ1-1, with 7 bases fitting TRBD1. Germline V CDR1 and CDR2: SGHRS, YFSETQ. The CDR3 is 17 residues long. V shed 0 bases, J shed 0 bases, and the junction held 8 bases outside the gene matches.

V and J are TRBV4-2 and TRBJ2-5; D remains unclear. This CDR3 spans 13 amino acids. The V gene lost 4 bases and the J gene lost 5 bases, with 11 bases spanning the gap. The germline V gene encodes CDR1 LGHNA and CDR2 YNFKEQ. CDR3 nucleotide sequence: TGTGCCAGCAGCCCACAGACCCGGGAGACCCAGTACTTC. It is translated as CASSPQTRETQYF.

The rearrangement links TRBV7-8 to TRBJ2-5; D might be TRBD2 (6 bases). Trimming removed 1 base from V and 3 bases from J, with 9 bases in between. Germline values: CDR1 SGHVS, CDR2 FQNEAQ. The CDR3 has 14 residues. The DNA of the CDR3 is TGTGCCAGCAGCTTAGGCGCGGGGAAAGAGACCCAGTACTTC. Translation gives CASSLGAGKETQYF.

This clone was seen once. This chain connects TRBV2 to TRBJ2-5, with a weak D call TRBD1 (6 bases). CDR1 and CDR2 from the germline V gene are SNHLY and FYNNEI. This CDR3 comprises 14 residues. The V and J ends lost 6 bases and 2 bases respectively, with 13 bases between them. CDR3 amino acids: CASSLDRYQETQYF. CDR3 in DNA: TGTGCCAGCAGCCTAGACAGGTATCAAGAGACCCAGTACTTC.

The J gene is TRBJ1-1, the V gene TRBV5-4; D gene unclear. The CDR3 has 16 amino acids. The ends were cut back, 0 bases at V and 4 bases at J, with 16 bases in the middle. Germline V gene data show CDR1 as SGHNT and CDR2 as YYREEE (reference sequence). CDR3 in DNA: TGTGCCAGCAGCTTGGGACATTTGAGTGGAACCACTGAAGCTTTCTTT. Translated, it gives CASSLGHLSGTTEAFF.

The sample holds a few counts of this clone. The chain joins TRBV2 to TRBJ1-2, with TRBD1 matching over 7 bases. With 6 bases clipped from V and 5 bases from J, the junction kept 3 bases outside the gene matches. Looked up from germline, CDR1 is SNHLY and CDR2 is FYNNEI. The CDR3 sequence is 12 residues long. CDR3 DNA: TGTGCCAGCAGGCCGGGACAGTATGGCTACACCTTC. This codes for CASRPGQYGYTF.

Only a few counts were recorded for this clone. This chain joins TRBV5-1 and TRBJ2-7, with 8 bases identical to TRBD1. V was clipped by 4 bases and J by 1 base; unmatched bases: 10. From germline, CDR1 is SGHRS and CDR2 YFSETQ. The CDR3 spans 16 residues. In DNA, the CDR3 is TGCGCCAGCAGCCCCGGCGGGACAGGAACATCCTACGAGCAGTACTTC. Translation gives CASSPGGTGTSYEQYF.

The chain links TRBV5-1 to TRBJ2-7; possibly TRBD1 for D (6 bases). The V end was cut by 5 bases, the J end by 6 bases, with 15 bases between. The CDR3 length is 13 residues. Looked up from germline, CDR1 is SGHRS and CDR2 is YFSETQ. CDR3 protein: CASRPAGGAEQYF. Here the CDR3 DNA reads TGCGCCAGCAGACCGGCTGGGGGCGCCGAGCAGTACTTC.